This T cell receptor (beta chain) was retrieved from a study of PD-L1 blockade in urothelial cancer. Study context: Atezolizumab, begun by patients around 2014, was given at 1,200 mg intravenously every 3 weeks. Each blood sample yielded a median of approximately 140,000 T cells.

TCRdb's table, derived via immunoSEQ multiplex PCR, lists solely in-frame clones and lacks some. The sample records around 26,000 clones, around nine tenths being singletons. CDR3 length: 15 amino acids. Germline V gene lookup returns CDR1 SEHNR and CDR2 FQNEAQ (reference sequence). Between the trimmed V and J ends, which lost 5 bases and 3 bases, there was a span of 17 bases. The chain carries TRBV7-9 and TRBJ2-7; D not resolved. The TCR was taken from a man between 60 and 70 years old with urothelial cancer. Sample: PBMCs, taken around atezolizumab (anti-PD-L1) treatment. In nucleotides, the CDR3 is TGTGCCAGCAGCCCTGGGTTGCTAGTGGACTACGAGCAGTACTTC. Amino acids: CASSPGLLVDYEQYF.